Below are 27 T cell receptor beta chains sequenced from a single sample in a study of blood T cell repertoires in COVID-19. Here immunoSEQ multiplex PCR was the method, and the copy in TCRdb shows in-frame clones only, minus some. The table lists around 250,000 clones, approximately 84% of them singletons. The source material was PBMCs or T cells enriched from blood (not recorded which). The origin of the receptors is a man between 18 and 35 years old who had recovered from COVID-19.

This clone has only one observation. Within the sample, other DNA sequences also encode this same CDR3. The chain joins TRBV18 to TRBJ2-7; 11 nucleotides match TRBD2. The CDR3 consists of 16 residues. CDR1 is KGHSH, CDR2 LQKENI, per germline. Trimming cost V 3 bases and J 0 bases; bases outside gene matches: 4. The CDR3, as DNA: TGTGCCAGCTCACCTAGACTAGCGGGGAGCTCCTACGAGCAGTACTTC. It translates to CASSPRLAGSSYEQYF. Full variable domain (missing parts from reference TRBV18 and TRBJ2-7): NAGVMQNPRHLVRRRGQEARLRCSPMKGHSHVYWYRQLPEEGLKFMVYLQKENIIDESGMPKERFSAEFPKEGPSILRIQQVVRGDSAAYFCASSPRLAGSSYEQYFGPGTRLTVT.

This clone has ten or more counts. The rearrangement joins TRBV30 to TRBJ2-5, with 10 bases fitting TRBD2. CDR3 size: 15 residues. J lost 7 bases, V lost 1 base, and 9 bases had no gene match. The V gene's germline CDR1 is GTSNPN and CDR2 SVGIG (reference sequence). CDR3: CAWSEGAGGRWTQYF. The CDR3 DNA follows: TGTGCCTGGAGTGAAGGAGCGGGAGGGCGGTGGACCCAGTACTTC.

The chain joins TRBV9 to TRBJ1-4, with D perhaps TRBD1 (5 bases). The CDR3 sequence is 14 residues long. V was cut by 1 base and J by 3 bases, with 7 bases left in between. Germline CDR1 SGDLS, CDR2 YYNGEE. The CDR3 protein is CASSVQGSNEKLFF. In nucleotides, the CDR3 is TGTGCCAGCAGCGTACAGGGCTCTAATGAAAAACTGTTTTTT.

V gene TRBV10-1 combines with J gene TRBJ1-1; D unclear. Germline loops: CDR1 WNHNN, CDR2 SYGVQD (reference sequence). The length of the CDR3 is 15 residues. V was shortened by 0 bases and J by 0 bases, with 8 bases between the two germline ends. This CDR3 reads CASSESGFLNTEAFF. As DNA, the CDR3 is TGCGCCAGCAGTGAGTCCGGGTTTTTGAACACTGAAGCTTTCTTT.

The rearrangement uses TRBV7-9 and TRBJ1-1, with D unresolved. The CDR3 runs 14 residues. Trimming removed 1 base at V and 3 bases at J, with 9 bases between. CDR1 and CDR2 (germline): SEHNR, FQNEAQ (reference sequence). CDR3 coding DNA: TGTGCCAGCAGCTTAGTTGGAGGGTACACTGAAGCTTTCTTT. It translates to CASSLVGGYTEAFF.

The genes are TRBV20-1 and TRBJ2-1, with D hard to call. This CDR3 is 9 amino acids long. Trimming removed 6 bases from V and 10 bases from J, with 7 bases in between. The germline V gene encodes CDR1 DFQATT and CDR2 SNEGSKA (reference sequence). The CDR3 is CSAPQEQFF. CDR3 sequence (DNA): TGCAGTGCACCCCAGGAGCAGTTCTTC.

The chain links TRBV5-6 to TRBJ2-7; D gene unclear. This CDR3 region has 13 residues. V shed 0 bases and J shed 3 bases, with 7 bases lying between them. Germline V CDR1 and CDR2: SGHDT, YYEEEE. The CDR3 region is CASSLGGLYEQYF. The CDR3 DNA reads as TGTGCCAGCAGCTTGGGAGGCCTCTACGAGCAGTACTTC.

CDR3 sequence reads: CATYTGQETQYF. The CDR3 nucleotides are TGTGCCACTTACACAGGGCAAGAGACCCAGTACTTC. The chain couples TRBV28 to TRBJ2-5, with a weak D call TRBD1 (6 bases). This CDR3 region has 12 residues. The germline CDR1 and CDR2 sequences are MDHEN and SYDVKM. Trimming stripped 10 bases from V and 2 bases from J, with 11 bases between. The full variable domain, with the rest looked up from reference TRBV28 and TRBJ2-5, is DVKVTQSSRYLVKRTGEKVFLECVQDMDHENMFWYRQDPGLGLRLIYFSYDVKMKEKGDIPEGYSVSREKKERFSLILESASTNQTSMYLCATYTGQETQYFGPGTRLLVL.

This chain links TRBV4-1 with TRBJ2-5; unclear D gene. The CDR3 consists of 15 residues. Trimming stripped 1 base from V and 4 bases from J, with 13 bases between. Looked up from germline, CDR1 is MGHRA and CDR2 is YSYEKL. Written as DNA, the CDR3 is TGCGCCAGCAGCCAAGCGGCGACATCCACAGAGACCCAGTACTTC. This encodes CASSQAATSTETQYF.

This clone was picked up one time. This CDR3 reads CASSPRDGGSEQYF. CDR3 bases: TGTGCCAGCTCACCACGCGACGGGGGGTCGGAGCAGTACTTC. This chain joins TRBV18 and TRBJ2-7; 7 bases are a match to TRBD2. This CDR3 has 14 amino acids. J was trimmed by 7 bases and V by 1 base; bases with no gene match: 7. CDR1 and CDR2 (germline): KGHSH, LQKENI. Full variable domain (missing parts from reference TRBV18 and TRBJ2-7): NAGVMQNPRHLVRRRGQEARLRCSPMKGHSHVYWYRQLPEEGLKFMVYLQKENIIDESGMPKERFSAEFPKEGPSILRIQQVVRGDSAAYFCASSPRDGGSEQYFGPGTRLTVT.

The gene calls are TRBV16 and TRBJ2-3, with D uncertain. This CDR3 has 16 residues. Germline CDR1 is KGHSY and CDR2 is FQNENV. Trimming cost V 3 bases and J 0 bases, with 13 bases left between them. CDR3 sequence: CASSHLASSSTDTQYF. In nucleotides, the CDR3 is TGTGCCAGCAGCCATTTAGCAAGTTCTAGCACAGATACGCAGTATTTT.

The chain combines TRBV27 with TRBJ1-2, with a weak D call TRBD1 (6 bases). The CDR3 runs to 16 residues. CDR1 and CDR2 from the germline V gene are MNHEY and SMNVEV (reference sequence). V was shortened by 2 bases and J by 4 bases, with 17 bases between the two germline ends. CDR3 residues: CASSLAGAGGTYGYTF. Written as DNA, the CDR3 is TGTGCCAGCAGTTTAGCGGGCGCGGGGGGCACCTATGGCTACACCTTC.

The CDR3: CASSHQTGGGTEAFF. For the CDR3, the DNA is TGTGCCAGCAGCCATCAAACAGGGGGCGGGACTGAAGCTTTCTTT. The V gene is TRBV3-1 (or the pseudogene TRBV3-2), the J gene TRBJ1-1, with 9 positions matching TRBD1. V shed 3 bases and J 5 bases; nucleotides not matched to a gene: 7. The CDR3 extends over 15 amino acids. Per the germline V gene, CDR1 is LGHDT and CDR2 is YNNKEL (reference sequence).

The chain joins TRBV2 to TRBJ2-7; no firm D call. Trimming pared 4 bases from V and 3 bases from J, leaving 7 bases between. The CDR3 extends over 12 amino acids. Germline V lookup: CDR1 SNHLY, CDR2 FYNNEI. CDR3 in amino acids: CASSVRSYEQYF. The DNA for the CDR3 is TGTGCCAGCAGTGTCCGGAGCTACGAGCAGTACTTC.

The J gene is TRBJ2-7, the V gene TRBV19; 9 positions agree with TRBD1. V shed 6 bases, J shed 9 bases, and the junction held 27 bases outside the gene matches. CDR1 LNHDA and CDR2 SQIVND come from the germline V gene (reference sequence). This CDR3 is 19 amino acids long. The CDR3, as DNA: TGTGCCAGTAGGCCCCAGCAGGGAGAGGGACAGGGTATATTCGGGGGGCAGTACTTC. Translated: CASRPQQGEGQGIFGGQYF.

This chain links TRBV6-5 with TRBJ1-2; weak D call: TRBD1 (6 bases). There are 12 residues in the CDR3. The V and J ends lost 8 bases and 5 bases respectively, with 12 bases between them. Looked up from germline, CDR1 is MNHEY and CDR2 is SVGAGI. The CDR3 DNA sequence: TGTGCCAGCGGCCGACAGGCTTATGGCTACACCTTC. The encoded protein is CASGRQAYGYTF.

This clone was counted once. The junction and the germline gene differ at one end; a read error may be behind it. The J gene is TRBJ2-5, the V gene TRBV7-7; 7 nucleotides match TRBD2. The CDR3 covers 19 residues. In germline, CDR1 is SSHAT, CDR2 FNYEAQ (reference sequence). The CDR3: CASSPSLAETDSDQETQYF. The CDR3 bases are TGTGCTAGCAGTCCAAGCCTAGCGGAGACGGATTCAGACCAAGAGACCCAGTACTTC.

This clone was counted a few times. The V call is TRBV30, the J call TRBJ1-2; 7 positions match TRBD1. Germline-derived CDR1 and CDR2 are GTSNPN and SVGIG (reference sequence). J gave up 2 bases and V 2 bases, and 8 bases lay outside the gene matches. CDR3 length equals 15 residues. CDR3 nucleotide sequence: TGTGCCTGGAGTATAGTAATAGGGGGCAACTATGGCTACACCTTC. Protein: CAWSIVIGGNYGYTF.

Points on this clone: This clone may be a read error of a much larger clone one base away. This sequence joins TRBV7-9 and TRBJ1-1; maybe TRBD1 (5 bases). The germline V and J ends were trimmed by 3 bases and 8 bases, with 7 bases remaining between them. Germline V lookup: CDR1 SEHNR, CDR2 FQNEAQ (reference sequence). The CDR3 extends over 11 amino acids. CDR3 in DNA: TGTGCCAGCAGCTTGGAGGGGGAAGCTTTCTTT. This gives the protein CASSLEGEAFF.

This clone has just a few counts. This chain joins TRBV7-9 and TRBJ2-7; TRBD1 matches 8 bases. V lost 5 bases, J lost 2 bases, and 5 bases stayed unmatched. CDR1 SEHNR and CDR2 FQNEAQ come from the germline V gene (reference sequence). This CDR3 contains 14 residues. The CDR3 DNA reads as TGTGCCAGCAGCCGCCGGGACAGGACCTACGAGCAGTACTTC. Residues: CASSRRDRTYEQYF. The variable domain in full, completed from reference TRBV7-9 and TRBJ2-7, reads DTGVSQNPRHKITKRGQNVTFRCDPISEHNRLYWYRQTLGQGPEFLTYFQNEAQLEKSRLLSDRFSAERPKGSFSTLEIQRTEQGDSAMYLCASSRRDRTYEQYFGPGTRLTVT.

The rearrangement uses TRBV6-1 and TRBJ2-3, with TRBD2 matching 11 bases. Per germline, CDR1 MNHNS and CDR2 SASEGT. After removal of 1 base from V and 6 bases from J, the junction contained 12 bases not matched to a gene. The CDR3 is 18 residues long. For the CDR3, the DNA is TGTGCCAGCAGTGAAGAGTTTGAGCTAGCGGGGGGCGGGGATACGCAGTATTTT. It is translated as CASSEEFELAGGGDTQYF.

CDR3 sequence reads: CAINGQGGTEAFF. CDR3 nucleotide sequence: TGTGCCATCAACGGACAGGGCGGCACTGAAGCTTTCTTT. V gene TRBV10-3 combines with J gene TRBJ1-1; 8 bases are a match to TRBD1. V dropped 7 bases and J dropped 4; count of bases not matched to a gene: 5. CDR3 size: 13 residues. Germline CDR1 reads ENHRY; CDR2 reads SYGVKD.

The CDR3 reads CASRSGWGYEQYF. CDR3 DNA sequence: TGTGCCAGTAGGAGCGGGTGGGGCTACGAGCAGTACTTC. This chain links TRBV19 with TRBJ2-7; possibly TRBD2 for D (6 bases). V lost 6 bases to trimming and J lost 3 bases, with 12 bases between them. Looked up from germline, CDR1 is LNHDA and CDR2 is SQIVND (reference sequence). The CDR3 runs to 13 residues.

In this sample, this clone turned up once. The CDR3 reads CASSTEGARQETQYF. CDR3 sequence (DNA): TGTGCCAGTAGTACCGAGGGGGCCCGGCAAGAGACCCAGTACTTC. J is TRBJ2-5 and V is TRBV19, with 7 bases identical to TRBD1. CDR1 and CDR2 from the germline V gene are LNHDA and SQIVND (reference sequence). V was clipped by 4 bases and J by 2 bases; unmatched bases: 7. The CDR3 extends over 15 amino acids.

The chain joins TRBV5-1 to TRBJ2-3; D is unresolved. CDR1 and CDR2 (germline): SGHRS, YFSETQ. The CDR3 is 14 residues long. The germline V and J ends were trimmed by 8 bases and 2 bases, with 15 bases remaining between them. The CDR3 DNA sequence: TGCGCCAGTATGGCCCGAGGAGACACAGATACGCAGTATTTT. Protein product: CASMARGDTDTQYF. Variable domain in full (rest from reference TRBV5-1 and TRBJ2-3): KAGVTQTPRYLIKTRGQQVTLSCSPISGHRSVSWYQQTPGQGLQFLFEYFSETQRNKGNFPGRFSGRQFSNSRSEMNVSTLELGDSALYLCASMARGDTDTQYFGPGTRLTVL.

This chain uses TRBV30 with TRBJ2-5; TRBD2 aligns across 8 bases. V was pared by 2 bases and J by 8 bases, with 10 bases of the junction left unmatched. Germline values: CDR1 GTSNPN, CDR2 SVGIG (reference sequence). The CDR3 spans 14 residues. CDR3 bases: TGTGCCTGGAGTCCCTCCCGGGGGGGCTATACCCAGTACTTC. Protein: CAWSPSRGGYTQYF.

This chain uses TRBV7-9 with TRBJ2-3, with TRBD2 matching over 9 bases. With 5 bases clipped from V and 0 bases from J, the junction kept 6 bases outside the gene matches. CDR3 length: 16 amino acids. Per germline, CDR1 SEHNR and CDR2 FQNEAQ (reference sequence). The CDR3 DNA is TGTGCCAGCAGCCCCCGACTAGCGGCTAGCACAGATACGCAGTATTTT. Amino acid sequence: CASSPRLAASTDTQYF.